The 14 T cell receptor beta chains in this list originate from one sample, sequenced in a study of T cell repertoires and Cas9 in healthy adults. Profiling relied on immunoSEQ multiplex PCR, and the TCRdb table lists in-frame clones only, not all of them. The data show roughly 23,000 clones, 91% seen once. Source material: CD4+ effector T cells (CD127+, CD25-, CD137-, CD154-) from PBMCs; culture status not recorded. The receptors originated from a human donor in good health.

The chain couples TRBV2 to TRBJ1-1, with D maybe TRBD1 (6 bases). The germline V and J ends were trimmed by 3 bases and 5 bases, with 13 bases remaining between them. Germline CDR1 SNHLY, CDR2 FYNNEI. The CDR3 length is 14 residues. The CDR3 loop is CASSEGARWTEAFF. In DNA form, the CDR3 reads TGTGCCAGCAGTGAGGGGGCGAGGTGGACTGAAGCTTTCTTT.

The chain couples TRBV18 to TRBJ2-7, with D perhaps matching TRBD2 (6 bases). The CDR3 totals 15 residues. Trimming stripped 3 bases from V and 1 base from J, with 13 bases between. The germline gives CDR1 KGHSH, CDR2 LQKENI. The CDR3 DNA reads as TGTGCCAGCTCACCTCTACGGGAGAATTCCTACGAGCAGTACTTC. It codes for CASSPLRENSYEQYF.

The chain has TRBV28 and TRBJ1-1, with D perhaps TRBD1 (5 bases). Germline lookup yields CDR1 MDHEN and CDR2 SYDVKM. This CDR3 comprises 14 residues. The germline V and J ends were trimmed by 8 bases and 0 bases, with 13 bases remaining between them. The DNA of the CDR3 is TGTGCCAGCCTTCAGGGTTCGATGAACACTGAAGCTTTCTTT. Amino acid sequence: CASLQGSMNTEAFF.

V usage is TRBV4-3 and J usage is TRBJ1-2; 9 bases fit TRBD1. There are 14 residues in the CDR3. Germline CDR1 LGHNA, CDR2 YSLEER. V shed 1 base, J shed 8 bases, and the junction held 5 bases outside the gene matches. The CDR3 DNA follows: TGCGCCAGCAGCCAAGGGACAGGGGCACGAGGCTACACCTTC. This sequence encodes CASSQGTGARGYTF.

This rearrangement joins TRBV6-1 to TRBJ1-1, with D perhaps TRBD1 (5 bases). From germline, CDR1 is MNHNS and CDR2 SASEGT. CDR3 size: 12 residues. V dropped 5 bases and J dropped 4 bases, with 8 bases sitting between them. The CDR3 loop reads CASSLRGTEAFF. The CDR3 DNA reads as TGTGCCAGCAGTCTTAGGGGCACTGAAGCTTTCTTT.

This sequence joins TRBV28 and TRBJ1-1; D might be TRBD1 (6 bases). Germline V gene data show CDR1 as MDHEN and CDR2 as SYDVKM. V lost 5 bases, J lost 6 bases, and 19 bases lay in between. The CDR3 consists of 15 residues. The CDR3 DNA sequence: TGTGCCAGCAGTCCGGGACACCCAAAAAACGCTGAAGCTTTCTTT. It encodes CASSPGHPKNAEAFF.

The genes are TRBV21-1 and TRBJ1-4; the table calls TRBD1, which could not be checked here. TRBV21-1 constitutes a pseudogene. The CDR3 contains 19 residues. This CDR3 reads CASSKCPRDRYISGEKLFF. The CDR3 region has the DNA TGTGCCAGCAGCAAATGCCCCCGGGACAGATATATTAGCGGTGAAAAACTGTTTTTT.

The chain combines TRBV6-1 with TRBJ2-7; a weak D match, TRBD2 (6 bases). Germline CDR1 reads MNHNS; CDR2 reads SASEGT. The CDR3 is 15 residues long. V lost 7 bases, J lost 3 bases, and 19 bases lay in between. CDR3 DNA sequence: TGTGCCAGCACCTCGATGGAGGGTATAATCTACGAGCAGTACTTC. This codes for CASTSMEGIIYEQYF.

The chain recombines TRBV4-1 with TRBJ2-1; no firm D call. Germline V lookup: CDR1 MGHRA, CDR2 YSYEKL. The CDR3 length is 15 residues. V dropped 3 bases and J dropped 0 bases, with 9 bases sitting between them. The CDR3 DNA follows: TGCGCCAGCAGCCACAGCTCTAACTCCTACAATGAGCAGTTCTTC. Its protein is CASSHSSNSYNEQFF.

This rearrangement joins TRBV6-5 to TRBJ2-7; possibly TRBD1 for D (6 bases). Trimming cost V 5 bases and J 6 bases, with 17 bases left between them. Germline V CDR1 and CDR2: MNHEY, SVGAGI. The CDR3 runs 14 residues. The chain's CDR3 is CASSKTGQVSEQYF. As DNA, the CDR3 is TGTGCCAGCAGTAAGACAGGCCAGGTGTCCGAGCAGTACTTC.

The gene calls are TRBV10-3 and TRBJ2-1, with TRBD2 as a possible D gene (6 bases). The V and J ends lost 6 bases and 5 bases respectively, with 8 bases between them. Germline CDR1 ENHRY, CDR2 SYGVKD. The CDR3 runs to 12 residues. In DNA, the CDR3 is TGTGCCATCAGGGGACTTAACAATGAGCAGTTCTTC. Its protein product is CAIRGLNNEQFF.

J is TRBJ2-2 and V is TRBV18, with 7 bases identical to TRBD1. The CDR3 extends over 16 amino acids. Germline CDR1 KGHSH, CDR2 LQKENI. V was clipped by 1 base and J by 4 bases; unmatched bases: 6. The CDR3 DNA follows: TGTGCCAGCTCACCACGACAGGGCCAGAGCACCGGGGAGCTGTTTTTT. Its protein product is CASSPRQGQSTGELFF.

The rearrangement links TRBV28 to TRBJ2-7; D gene uncertain. The V gene lost 5 bases and the J gene lost 3 bases, with 14 bases spanning the gap. The V gene's germline CDR1 is MDHEN and CDR2 SYDVKM. This CDR3 contains 14 residues. The CDR3: CASSLSGLLYEQYF. The CDR3 bases are TGTGCCAGCAGTCTTTCGGGTCTTCTCTACGAGCAGTACTTC. Filled out from reference TRBV28 and TRBJ2-7, the complete variable domain reads DVKVTQSSRYLVKRTGEKVFLECVQDMDHENMFWYRQDPGLGLRLIYFSYDVKMKEKGDIPEGYSVSREKKERFSLILESASTNQTSMYLCASSLSGLLYEQYFGPGTRLTVT.

The chain recombines TRBV19 with TRBJ1-1; possible D gene TRBD1, 6 bases. CDR3 length: 11 residues. The germline V and J ends were trimmed by 9 bases and 7 bases, with 12 bases remaining between them. Germline CDR1 is LNHDA and CDR2 is SQIVND (reference sequence). The CDR3 DNA reads as TGTGCCAGACTAACAGGGATTGAAGCTTTCTTT. As protein: CARLTGIEAFF.